One and the same sample provided the 26 T cell receptor beta chains below, sequenced in a study of T-cell reconstitution after alpha-beta-depleted transplantation in children. Their antigens remain unidentified. Unique molecular identifiers featured in how the TCRbeta library was prepared. TCRdb independently ran MiXCR on the PCR reads; one entry per CDR3 protein. The sample contains around 300,000 distinct CDR3 sequences, nearly 8% of which appear only once. Broader study findings: One year after transplant, T-cell counts and diversity came mostly from newly produced T cells.

Sequences were derived from peripheral blood, sampled 360 days after TCRalphabeta/CD19-depleted stem cell transplant. The receptors were gathered from a female patient aged 2-15 years who had a stem cell transplant for Fanconi anemia, so the T cells may come from the graft donor.

This sequence joins TRBV23-1 and TRBJ2-2; no reliable D call. TRBV23-1 is classed as an ORF, of uncertain function. The CDR3 has 14 residues. Between the trimmed V and J ends, which lost 4 bases and 5 bases, there was a span of 11 bases. In DNA form, the CDR3 reads TGCGCCAGCAGTCGATCAAAGCTAACCGGGGAGCTGTTTTTT. Protein sequence: CASSRSKLTGELFF.

In this sample, this clonotype turned up many times. The chain employs TRBV20-1 and TRBJ1-2; no clear D. The V end lost 7 bases, the J end lost 6 bases, and 3 bases lay between the germline ends. This CDR3 contains 8 residues. Per the germline V gene, CDR1 is DFQATT and CDR2 is SNEGSKA (reference sequence). The CDR3 protein is CSENGYTF. CDR3 in DNA: TGCAGTGAGAATGGCTACACCTTC.

This clonotype was seen a handful of times. This sequence joins TRBV7-2 and TRBJ1-4; maybe TRBD1 (5 bases). CDR1 SGHTA and CDR2 FQGNSA come from the germline V gene. The CDR3 loop spans 15 amino acids. V lost 4 bases and J 7 bases, leaving 16 bases between the germline ends. The CDR3 spells CASSSPGAGGEKLFF. The DNA of the CDR3 is TGTGCCAGCAGCTCCCCCGGGGCCGGCGGTGAAAAACTGTTTTTT.

This clonotype came up many times. V gene TRBV6-2 or TRBV6-3 combines with J gene TRBJ2-1; TRBD2 matches at 8 bases. The J segment lost 9 bases and the V segment lost 6 bases, leaving 13 bases of the junction unmatched. Germline CDR1 MNHEY, CDR2 SVGEGT. The CDR3 length is 15 residues. CDR3 loop: CASRQQRGLTSEQFF. The CDR3 DNA follows: TGTGCCAGCAGACAACAGCGGGGGTTAACAAGTGAGCAGTTCTTC.

This clonotype has ten or more counts. The chain employs TRBV20-1 and TRBJ2-1, with 7 bases identical to TRBD2. Per the germline V gene, CDR1 is DFQATT and CDR2 is SNEGSKA (reference sequence). The ends lost 5 bases at V and 3 bases at J; junction bases unmatched: 7. CDR3 length: 14 amino acids. CDR3 protein: CSAGGLTNYNEQFF. CDR3 bases: TGCAGTGCTGGGGGACTAACCAACTACAATGAGCAGTTCTTC.

This clonotype was observed at least ten times. The rearrangement uses TRBV2 and TRBJ2-3, with 8 bases aligning to TRBD1. Germline V gives CDR1 SNHLY, CDR2 FYNNEI. The J segment lost 4 bases and the V segment lost 8 bases, leaving 20 bases of the junction unmatched. This CDR3 has 18 residues. Here the CDR3 reads CASFTDRGERVWSDTQYF. The CDR3 DNA reads as TGTGCCAGCTTTACTGACAGGGGAGAACGGGTTTGGTCAGATACGCAGTATTTT.

There are many counts of this clonotype. The chain carries TRBV7-2 and TRBJ2-7; the match to TRBD2 covers 7 bases. The germline CDR1 and CDR2 sequences are SGHTA and FQGNSA. The CDR3 runs 15 residues. Losses at the gene ends were 4 bases for V and 2 bases for J; bases not matched to a gene: 8. For the CDR3, the DNA is TGTGCCAGCAGCTCTCAGCGGGGAGTAACCTACGAGCAGTACTTC. Encoded protein: CASSSQRGVTYEQYF.

The V and J genes are TRBV5-6 and TRBJ2-5, with 8 bases lining up with TRBD1. The trim removed 4 bases at V and 4 bases at J, leaving 6 bases unmatched. The CDR3 contains 14 residues. Germline CDR1 SGHDT, CDR2 YYEEEE. For the CDR3, the DNA is TGTGCCAGCAGCGTGACAGGGGTCCCAGAGACCCAGTACTTC. Protein: CASSVTGVPETQYF.

This clonotype came up many times. This rearrangement joins TRBV20-1 to TRBJ1-1; weak D call: TRBD1 (6 bases). V lost 3 bases to trimming and J lost 4 bases, with 18 bases between them. This CDR3 is built from 15 residues. Germline CDR1 reads DFQATT; CDR2 reads SNEGSKA (reference sequence). CDR3 DNA sequence: TGCAGTGCTAGGCCCCAGGGGTGGGGGGGCACTGAAGCTTTCTTT. This codes for CSARPQGWGGTEAFF.

This clonotype has ten or more counts. The genes are TRBV20-1 and TRBJ2-1; D might be TRBD2 (7 bases). This CDR3 is 14 amino acids long. Germline CDR1 and CDR2: DFQATT and SNEGSKA (reference sequence). V was shortened by 6 bases and J by 5 bases, with 17 bases between the two germline ends. CDR3 nucleotides: TGCAGTGCCCCAAGGGGGGGGATAAACAATGAGCAGTTCTTC. Translated: CSAPRGGINNEQFF.

This clonotype was picked up many times. The rearrangement joins TRBV15 to TRBJ1-5; D call uncertain. There are 13 residues in the CDR3. Germline loops: CDR1 LNHNV, CDR2 YYDKDF (reference sequence). V dropped 4 bases and J dropped 3 bases, with 7 bases sitting between them. The CDR3 nucleotides are TGTGCCACCAGCATCCGGGCCAATCAGCCCCAGCATTTT. Encoded protein: CATSIRANQPQHF.

In this sample, this clonotype turned up many times. V and J are TRBV6-5 and TRBJ2-7, with D possibly being TRBD2 (7 bases). Germline V gene sequence: CDR1 MNHEY, CDR2 SVGAGI. The ends were cut back, 6 bases at V and 3 bases at J, with 24 bases in the middle. The CDR3 extends over 17 amino acids. The CDR3 reads CASSYRAFRLANYEQYF. Written as DNA, the CDR3 is TGTGCCAGCAGCTACAGGGCATTTAGACTAGCTAACTACGAGCAGTACTTC.

A remark on this clonotype: This may be a read error, as it is one base from a much larger clone. The rearrangement uses TRBV20-1 and TRBJ1-2; no clear D gene. CDR1 and CDR2 from the germline V gene are DFQATT and SNEGSKA (reference sequence). The V end was cut by 3 bases, the J end by 5 bases, with 13 bases between. This CDR3 has 13 residues. DNA of the CDR3: TGCAGTGCTAGGAACCACCCTGGGTATGGCTACACCTTC. This gives the protein CSARNHPGYGYTF.

In its sample, this clonotype was seen many times. The chain is built from TRBV6-2 or TRBV6-3 and TRBJ1-5, with D unclear. The CDR3 loop spans 13 amino acids. The V gene lost 3 bases and the J gene lost 1 base, with 4 bases spanning the gap. The germline CDR1 and CDR2 sequences are MNHEY and SVGEGT. CDR3 sequence: CASSYFSNQPQHF. The CDR3 DNA follows: TGTGCCAGCAGTTATTTCAGCAATCAGCCCCAGCATTTT.

This clonotype was counted at least ten times. The chain combines TRBV4-2 with TRBJ2-7; 7 nucleotides align to TRBD2. The CDR3 length is 16 residues. Germline assignment: CDR1 LGHNA and CDR2 YNFKEQ. The V gene end was trimmed by 0 bases and the J gene end by 3 bases; junction bases not matched to a gene: 8. The CDR3 DNA reads TGTGCCAGCAGCCAAGATAGGGGACTACTAGGCTACGAGCAGTACTTC. This codes for CASSQDRGLLGYEQYF.

The J gene is TRBJ2-3, the V gene TRBV20-1; TRBD1 aligns across 8 bases. The CDR3 covers 14 residues. Trimming removed 7 bases from V and 0 bases from J; junction bases left unmatched: 6. Germline V gene sequence: CDR1 DFQATT, CDR2 SNEGSKA (reference sequence). The CDR3 loop is CSVSTGGSTDTQYF. For the CDR3, the DNA is TGCAGTGTTAGCACAGGGGGTAGCACAGATACGCAGTATTTT.

This clonotype occurred a few times. This chain links TRBV5-1 with TRBJ2-7; TRBD2 aligns across 8 bases. CDR1 SGHRS and CDR2 YFSETQ come from the germline V gene. The CDR3 spans 17 residues. V was pared by 0 bases and J by 4 bases, with 12 bases of the junction left unmatched. DNA for the CDR3: TGCGCCAGCAGCTTGGCGGCTAGCGGGTCGGGCAGTTACGAGCAGTACTTC. This encodes CASSLAASGSGSYEQYF.

This clonotype has a count of ten or more. The V gene is TRBV20-1, the J gene TRBJ2-7; 16 nucleotides agree with TRBD2. The V and J ends lost 5 bases and 6 bases, in that order; junction bases with no gene match: 4. Germline CDR1 and CDR2: DFQATT and SNEGSKA (reference sequence). The CDR3 covers 14 residues. The CDR3 nucleotides read TGCAGTGCTGGGACTAGCGGGAGGGCCTCCGAGCAGTACTTC. It specifies CSAGTSGRASEQYF.

This clonotype was recorded at least ten times. V and J are TRBV14 and TRBJ2-2; TRBD1 matches at 8 bases. Germline CDR1 reads SGHDN; CDR2 reads FVKESK. V dropped 4 bases and J dropped 3; count of bases not matched to a gene: 7. The CDR3 is 16 amino acids. For the CDR3, the DNA is TGTGCCAGCAGCCCGGGACAGGTCTACTACACCGGGGAGCTGTTTTTT. It translates to CASSPGQVYYTGELFF.

This clonotype occurred many times. The chain recombines TRBV20-1 with TRBJ2-4, with D unresolved. The CDR3 totals 15 residues. The germline gives CDR1 DFQATT, CDR2 SNEGSKA (reference sequence). Between the trimmed V and J ends, which lost 2 bases and 1 base, there was a span of 12 bases. CDR3: CSARYQYGAKNIQYF. In nucleotides, the CDR3 is TGCAGTGCTAGATATCAGTACGGGGCCAAAAACATTCAGTACTTC.

The rearrangement joins TRBV28 to TRBJ1-4, with 8 bases lining up with TRBD1. Germline CDR1 reads MDHEN; CDR2 reads SYDVKM. CDR3 length: 18 amino acids. The junction had 16 bases not matched to a gene; V was cut back by 7 bases and J by 3 bases. The CDR3 loop reads CASKGSKKTGVSNEKLFF. In DNA form, the CDR3 reads TGTGCCAGCAAAGGTTCCAAGAAGACAGGGGTTTCTAATGAAAAACTGTTTTTT.

The chain is built from TRBV28 and TRBJ1-2; tentatively, D is TRBD1 (5 bases). Germline CDR1 MDHEN, CDR2 SYDVKM. This CDR3 has 14 residues. Trimming removed 3 bases from V and 1 base from J, with 9 bases in between. CDR3 sequence (DNA): TGTGCCAGCAGTTTTGTCGGGGGTAACTATGGCTACACCTTC. The encoded protein is CASSFVGGNYGYTF.

The rearrangement joins TRBV6-2 or TRBV6-3 to TRBJ2-3; D may be TRBD2 (7 bases). From germline, CDR1 is MNHEY and CDR2 SVGEGT. The germline V and J ends were trimmed by 3 bases and 3 bases, with 16 bases remaining between them. CDR3 length: 16 amino acids. The CDR3: CASSYPTGGRTDTQYF. The DNA for the CDR3 is TGTGCCAGCAGTTATCCCACCGGGGGGCGAACAGATACGCAGTATTTT.

This clonotype has only a few counts. The chain couples TRBV20-1 to TRBJ2-7, with 7 bases aligning to TRBD2. Per the germline V gene, CDR1 is DFQATT and CDR2 is SNEGSKA (reference sequence). Germline trimming cut 5 bases from V and 1 base from J; bases unmatched to any gene: 11. The CDR3 consists of 15 residues. This chain's CDR3 is CSAAKTSRRSYEQYF. The CDR3 DNA is TGCAGTGCTGCGAAGACTAGCCGGAGGTCCTACGAGCAGTACTTC.

J is TRBJ2-1 and V is TRBV18; the match to TRBD2 covers 13 bases. V lost 4 bases to trimming and J lost 5 bases; unmatched junction nucleotides: 8. The CDR3 is made up of 17 amino acids. Germline loops: CDR1 KGHSH, CDR2 LQKENI. The CDR3 nucleotides read TGTGCCAGCTCACAAGGACTAGCGGGGGAGCGTGACAATGAGCAGTTCTTC. Its translation: CASSQGLAGERDNEQFF.

This clonotype was picked up many times. V is TRBV20-1 and J is TRBJ2-4; D is perhaps TRBD2 (6 bases). V dropped 4 bases and J dropped 0 bases, with 13 bases sitting between them. Germline V gene sequence: CDR1 DFQATT, CDR2 SNEGSKA (reference sequence). CDR3 length: 15 amino acids. The chain's CDR3 is CSATSALLAKNIQYF. The CDR3 DNA sequence: TGCAGTGCTACTAGCGCGTTACTAGCCAAAAACATTCAGTACTTC.